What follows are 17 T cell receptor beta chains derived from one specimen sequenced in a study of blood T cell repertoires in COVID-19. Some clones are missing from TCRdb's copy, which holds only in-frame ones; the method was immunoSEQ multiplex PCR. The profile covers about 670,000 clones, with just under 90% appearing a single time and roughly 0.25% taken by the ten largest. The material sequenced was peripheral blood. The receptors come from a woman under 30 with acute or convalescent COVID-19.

The CDR3: CASSPISASYEQYF. In nucleotides, the CDR3 is TGTGCCAGCAGCCCCATTAGCGCCTCCTACGAGCAGTACTTC. The J gene is TRBJ2-7, the V gene TRBV7-9, with D possibly being TRBD2 (5 bases). Germline CDR1 reads SEHNR; CDR2 reads FQNEAQ (reference sequence). Trimming removed 5 bases from V and 0 bases from J, with 11 bases in between. The CDR3 loop spans 14 amino acids.

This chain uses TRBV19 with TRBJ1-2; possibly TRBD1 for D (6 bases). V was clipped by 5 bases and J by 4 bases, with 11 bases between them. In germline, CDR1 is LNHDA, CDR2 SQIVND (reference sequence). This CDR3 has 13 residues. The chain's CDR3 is CASSRTDSYGYTF. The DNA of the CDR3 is TGTGCCAGTAGTCGGACAGACTCCTATGGCTACACCTTC.

The CDR3, as DNA: TGTGCCTGGGCCCCCAAGGGGCAGCAGCCCCAGCATTTT. The encoded protein is CAWAPKGQQPQHF. The V and J genes are TRBV30 and TRBJ1-5, with D possibly matching TRBD1 (5 bases). CDR3 length: 13 residues. Trimming shortened V by 5 bases and J by 7 bases, and 15 bases separated the two germline ends. CDR1 GTSNPN and CDR2 SVGIG come from the germline V gene (reference sequence).

CDR3 DNA: TGTGCCAGCAGCTTAGGGGGACAGGCTGGCACTGAAGCTTTCTTT. Translation gives CASSLGGQAGTEAFF. The chain is built from TRBV7-2 and TRBJ1-1; TRBD1 matches at 8 bases. With 1 base clipped from V and 4 bases from J, the junction kept 5 bases outside the gene matches. This CDR3 contains 15 residues. Per germline, CDR1 SGHTA and CDR2 FQGNSA.

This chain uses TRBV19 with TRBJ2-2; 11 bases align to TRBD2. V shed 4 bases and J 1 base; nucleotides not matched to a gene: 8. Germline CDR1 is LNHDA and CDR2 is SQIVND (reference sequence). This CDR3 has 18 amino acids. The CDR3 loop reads CASSKPGLAEVNTGELFF. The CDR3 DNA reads TGTGCCAGTAGTAAGCCGGGACTAGCGGAGGTGAACACCGGGGAGCTGTTTTTT.

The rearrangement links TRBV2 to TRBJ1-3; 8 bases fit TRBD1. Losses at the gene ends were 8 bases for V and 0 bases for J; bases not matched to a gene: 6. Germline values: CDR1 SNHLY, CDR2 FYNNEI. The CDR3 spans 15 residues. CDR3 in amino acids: CASQDRGFSGNTIYF. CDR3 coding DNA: TGTGCCAGCCAAGACAGGGGTTTCTCTGGAAACACCATATATTTT. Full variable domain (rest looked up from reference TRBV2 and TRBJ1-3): EPEVTQTPSHQVTQMGQEVILRCVPISNHLYFYWYRQILGQKVEFLVSFYNNEISEKSEIFDDQFSVERPDGSNFTLKIRSTKLEDSAMYFCASQDRGFSGNTIYFGEGSWLTVV.

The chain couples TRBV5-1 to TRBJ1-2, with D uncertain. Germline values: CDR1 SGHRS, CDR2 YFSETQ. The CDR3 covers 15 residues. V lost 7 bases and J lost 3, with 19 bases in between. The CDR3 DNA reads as TGCGCCAGCGGACGCTCAGAGAGGGTCGACTATGGCTACACCTTC. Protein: CASGRSERVDYGYTF. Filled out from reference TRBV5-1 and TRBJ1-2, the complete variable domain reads KAGVTQTPRYLIKTRGQQVTLSCSPISGHRSVSWYQQTPGQGLQFLFEYFSETQRNKGNFPGRFSGRQFSNSRSEMNVSTLELGDSALYLCASGRSERVDYGYTFGSGTRLTVV.

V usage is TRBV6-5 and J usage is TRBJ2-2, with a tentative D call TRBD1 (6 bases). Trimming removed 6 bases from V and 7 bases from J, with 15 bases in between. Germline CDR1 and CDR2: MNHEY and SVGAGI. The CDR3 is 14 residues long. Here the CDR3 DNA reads TGTGCCAGCAGAGCAGGGGTTTTGATCGGGGAGCTGTTTTTT. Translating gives CASRAGVLIGELFF.

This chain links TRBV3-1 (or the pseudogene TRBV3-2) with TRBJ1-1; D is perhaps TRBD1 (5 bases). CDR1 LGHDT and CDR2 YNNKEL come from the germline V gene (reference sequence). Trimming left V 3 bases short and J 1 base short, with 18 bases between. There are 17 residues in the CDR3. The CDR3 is CASSQVQGGIGNTEAFF. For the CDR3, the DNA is TGTGCCAGCAGCCAGGTCCAGGGAGGTATCGGGAACACTGAAGCTTTCTTT.

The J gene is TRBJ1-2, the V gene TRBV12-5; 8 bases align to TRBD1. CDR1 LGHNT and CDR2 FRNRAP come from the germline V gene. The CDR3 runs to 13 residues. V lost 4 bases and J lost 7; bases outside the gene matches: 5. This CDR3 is CASGWTGLSGYTF. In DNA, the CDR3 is TGTGCTAGTGGTTGGACAGGGCTCTCTGGCTACACCTTC.

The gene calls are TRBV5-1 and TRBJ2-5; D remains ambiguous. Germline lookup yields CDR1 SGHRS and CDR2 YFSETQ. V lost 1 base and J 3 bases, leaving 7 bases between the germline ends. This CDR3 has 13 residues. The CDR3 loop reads CASSLRLKETQYF. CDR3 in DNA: TGCGCCAGCAGCTTGCGACTCAAAGAGACCCAGTACTTC.

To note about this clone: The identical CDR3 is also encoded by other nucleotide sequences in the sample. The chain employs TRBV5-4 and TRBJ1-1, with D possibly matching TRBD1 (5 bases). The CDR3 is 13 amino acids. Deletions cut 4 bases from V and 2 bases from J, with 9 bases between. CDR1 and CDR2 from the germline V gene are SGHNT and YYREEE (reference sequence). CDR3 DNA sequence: TGTGCCAGCAGCGCCGACAGAAACACTGAAGCTTTCTTT. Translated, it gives CASSADRNTEAFF.

In nucleotides, the CDR3 is TGTGCCAGCAGTTTGTCACAGGGGTTTTTCGGGGAGCTGTTTTTT. Protein product: CASSLSQGFFGELFF. This chain joins TRBV27 and TRBJ2-2; 7 bases line up with TRBD1. The germline CDR1 and CDR2 sequences are MNHEY and SMNVEV (reference sequence). The CDR3 covers 15 residues. V lost 3 bases, J lost 7 bases, and 8 bases stayed unmatched.

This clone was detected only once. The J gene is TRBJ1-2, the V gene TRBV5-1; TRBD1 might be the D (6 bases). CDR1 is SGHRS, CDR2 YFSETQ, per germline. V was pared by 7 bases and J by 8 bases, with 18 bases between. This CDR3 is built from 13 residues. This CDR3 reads CASRPPTGPGYTF. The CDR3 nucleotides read TGCGCCAGCCGACCGCCCACAGGGCCGGGCTACACCTTC.

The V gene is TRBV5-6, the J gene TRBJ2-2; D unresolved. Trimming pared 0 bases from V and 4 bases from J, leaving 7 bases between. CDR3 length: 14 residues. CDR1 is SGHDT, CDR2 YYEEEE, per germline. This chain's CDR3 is CASSLATGTGELFF. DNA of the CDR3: TGTGCCAGCAGCTTGGCAACGGGCACCGGGGAGCTGTTTTTT.

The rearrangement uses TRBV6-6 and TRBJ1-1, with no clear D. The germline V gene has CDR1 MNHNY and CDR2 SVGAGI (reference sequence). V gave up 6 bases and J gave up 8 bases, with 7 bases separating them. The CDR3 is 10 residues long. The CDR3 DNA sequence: TGTGCCAGCAGACTAGTGGAAGCTTTCTTT. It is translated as CASRLVEAFF.

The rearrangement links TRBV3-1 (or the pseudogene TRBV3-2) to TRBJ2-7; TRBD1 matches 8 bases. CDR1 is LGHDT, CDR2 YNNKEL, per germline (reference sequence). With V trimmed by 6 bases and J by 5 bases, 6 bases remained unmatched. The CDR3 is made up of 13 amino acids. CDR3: CASRGTGRDEQYF. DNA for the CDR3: TGTGCCAGCAGGGGGACAGGCAGGGACGAGCAGTACTTC.